Detailed here is one T cell receptor (beta chain). Antigen: not known. These data are taken from a study of T cells expressing NK-cell markers. The overall study: It was sorted CD3+CD56+NKG2C+, CD3+CD56+NKG2C- and CD3+CD56-NKG2C+ T cells that supplied the TCR beta repertoires. Just one sequenced donor of eight was HCMV-seronegative, while seven were seropositive.

Study conclusions and caveats: It is unclear if expanded NKG2C-expressing clones target HCMV antigens.

This CDR3 comprises 13 residues. The germline V gene encodes CDR1 SQVTM and CDR2 ANQGSEA. 5'RACE template switching with UMIs generated TCR beta cDNA. Reprocessing the 5' RACE reads, TCRdb reports a single entry for every CDR3 protein and omits DNA. The sample is made up of some 280,000 distinct CDR3 sequences, and the top ten hold 0.3% to 0.45% of it. Material for sequencing was blood T cells: a sorted CD56 or NKG2C T cell subset, CD4+ or CD8+ T cells, or bulk PBMC T cells (not recorded which). The source is a man younger than 35 in good health. The chain combines TRBV29-1 with TRBJ2-7; TCRdb picks TRBD1, but there is no DNA to check that call. CDR3 loop: CSATVGGLGEQYF.